The 24 T cell receptor beta chains listed next were all sequenced from one sample in a study of blood T cell repertoires in COVID-19. Sequenced by immunoSEQ multiplex PCR; TCRdb stores in-frame clones only, minus some. The sample carries approximately 100,000 clones, 86% recorded once. Sample: PBMCs or T cells enriched from blood (not recorded which). These TCRs come from a woman aged 45-59 years who had recovered from COVID-19.

The chain employs TRBV7-2 and TRBJ1-2, with D possibly matching TRBD1 (6 bases). V was clipped by 1 base and J by 4 bases, with 7 bases between them. The germline CDR1 and CDR2 sequences are SGHTA and FQGNSA. This CDR3 comprises 13 residues. The CDR3 DNA follows: TGTGCCAGCAGCTTAGGACAGGTCTATGGCTACACCTTC. Translated: CASSLGQVYGYTF.

This clone was detected only a few times. The rearrangement uses TRBV7-2 and TRBJ2-2; TRBD2 matches at 11 bases. The CDR3 is 15 residues long. Germline-derived CDR1 and CDR2 are SGHTA and FQGNSA. The V gene end was trimmed by 5 bases and the J gene end by 6 bases; junction bases not matched to a gene: 5. The CDR3 nucleotides read TGTGCCAGCAGCAATAGCGGGAGGGCCCCCGGGGAGCTGTTTTTT. As protein: CASSNSGRAPGELFF.

The chain combines TRBV4-1 with TRBJ1-5; D remains unclear. Per the germline V gene, CDR1 is MGHRA and CDR2 is YSYEKL. Trimming left V 4 bases short and J 1 base short, with 5 bases between. There are 13 residues in the CDR3. The CDR3 is CASSPSSNQPQHF. The CDR3 DNA follows: TGCGCCAGCAGCCCTAGCAGCAATCAGCCCCAGCATTTT.

The chain uses TRBV27 and TRBJ1-2; D is perhaps TRBD1 (6 bases). From germline, CDR1 is MNHEY and CDR2 SMNVEV (reference sequence). The CDR3 extends over 14 amino acids. Trimming took 3 bases from V and 6 from J, leaving 14 bases between them. The CDR3 DNA sequence: TGTGCCAGCAGTTTCCAACCGACAGGAAATGGCTACACCTTC. This gives the protein CASSFQPTGNGYTF.

The J gene is TRBJ2-5, the V gene TRBV28, with TRBD2 as a possible D gene (5 bases). This CDR3 region has 14 residues. Trimming left V 2 bases short and J 4 bases short, with 11 bases between. Germline-derived CDR1 and CDR2 are MDHEN and SYDVKM. The CDR3 is CASSLREGVETQYF. DNA for the CDR3: TGTGCCAGCAGTTTACGCGAGGGAGTAGAGACCCAGTACTTC. The entire variable domain, with the rest obtained from reference TRBV28 and TRBJ2-5, is as follows: DVKVTQSSRYLVKRTGEKVFLECVQDMDHENMFWYRQDPGLGLRLIYFSYDVKMKEKGDIPEGYSVSREKKERFSLILESASTNQTSMYLCASSLREGVETQYFGPGTRLLVL.

A single count supports this clone. J is TRBJ1-3 and V is TRBV5-1; tentative D call: TRBD1 (5 bases). CDR3 length equals 13 residues. The germline V and J ends were trimmed by 4 bases and 1 base, with 6 bases remaining between them. The germline V gene encodes CDR1 SGHRS and CDR2 YFSETQ. As DNA, the CDR3 is TGCGCCAGCAGCGACAGATCTGGAAACACCATATATTTT. It is translated as CASSDRSGNTIYF.

This chain connects TRBV7-7 to TRBJ2-3; 11 bases are a match to TRBD2. Per germline, CDR1 SSHAT and CDR2 FNYEAQ (reference sequence). J lost 6 bases, V lost 6 bases, and 11 bases had no gene match. The CDR3 totals 16 residues. The CDR3 loop is CASSSLAGGLSDTQYF. The CDR3, as DNA: TGTGCCAGCAGTTCATTAGCGGGAGGGCTTTCCGATACGCAGTATTTT.

This clone was observed once. The chain couples TRBV6-5 to TRBJ2-5, with 13 positions matching TRBD2. Germline lookup yields CDR1 MNHEY and CDR2 SVGAGI. This CDR3 has 15 residues. With V trimmed by 6 bases and J by 5 bases, 6 bases remained unmatched. The CDR3 bases are TGTGCCAGCAGAAGACTAGCGGGGGGCAGGGAGACCCAGTACTTC. Translating it yields CASRRLAGGRETQYF.

This clone appeared a single time. The chain links TRBV6-9 to TRBJ2-1; D possibly corresponds to TRBD1 (6 bases). Per the germline V gene, CDR1 is MNHGY and CDR2 is SVAAGI. The CDR3 totals 18 residues. Trimming pared 5 bases from V and 0 bases from J, leaving 20 bases between. CDR3 DNA: TGTGCCAGCAGTACGACGACAGGTAGACCGTACTCCTACAATGAGCAGTTCTTC. This sequence encodes CASSTTTGRPYSYNEQFF.

The rearrangement uses TRBV19 and TRBJ2-1, with 9 bases matching TRBD2. There are 15 residues in the CDR3. The V segment lost 2 bases and the J segment 6 bases; nucleotides outside the gene matches: 5. The germline gives CDR1 LNHDA, CDR2 SQIVND (reference sequence). In DNA form, the CDR3 reads TGTGCCAGTAGTATACTTGCGGGGGGGCTCAATGAGCAGTTCTTC. Translation: CASSILAGGLNEQFF.

The chain has TRBV6-1 and TRBJ2-1, with TRBD2 identical over 7 bases. From germline, CDR1 is MNHNS and CDR2 SASEGT. The V gene end was trimmed by 1 base and the J gene end by 2 bases; junction bases not matched to a gene: 2. The CDR3 runs to 15 residues. Here the CDR3 reads CASSEVGLAYNEQFF. The CDR3 coding sequence is TGTGCCAGCAGTGAAGTTGGACTAGCCTACAATGAGCAGTTCTTC.

The chain combines TRBV4-2 with TRBJ2-7, with 7 bases that match TRBD2. The germline V gene has CDR1 LGHNA and CDR2 YNFKEQ. The CDR3 sequence is 16 residues long. V lost 0 bases, J lost 2 bases, and 7 bases stayed unmatched. CDR3 region: CASSQDRGGGAYEQYF. The CDR3 nucleotides read TGTGCCAGCAGCCAAGATCGGGGCGGGGGAGCCTACGAGCAGTACTTC.

The V call is TRBV28, the J call TRBJ2-5; 7 nucleotides match TRBD1. Unmatched junction bases numbered 10, after V lost 3 bases and J lost 3 bases. The germline V gene has CDR1 MDHEN and CDR2 SYDVKM. The CDR3 contains 16 residues. As DNA, the CDR3 is TGTGCCAGCAGTTTGTACTCGCCAGGGGGAAAAGAGACCCAGTACTTC. Protein sequence: CASSLYSPGGKETQYF.

V gene TRBV19 combines with J gene TRBJ1-3; D possibly corresponds to TRBD1 (6 bases). The CDR3 length is 14 residues. Trimming removed 9 bases from V and 0 bases from J, with 12 bases in between. Germline CDR1 LNHDA, CDR2 SQIVND (reference sequence). CDR3 protein: CASTGQFSGNTIYF. The CDR3 DNA follows: TGTGCCAGCACCGGACAGTTCTCTGGAAACACCATATATTTT.

The V and J genes are TRBV18 and TRBJ2-5; 11 bases fit TRBD1. Germline V lookup: CDR1 KGHSH, CDR2 LQKENI. This CDR3 has 16 amino acids. Unmatched junction bases numbered 7, after V lost 3 bases and J lost 4 bases. CDR3 DNA sequence: TGTGCCAGCTCACCCCTGGGGACAGGGGGTAGAGAGACCCAGTACTTC. Translating it yields CASSPLGTGGRETQYF.

The V gene is TRBV10-3, the J gene TRBJ2-3; tentative D call: TRBD2 (5 bases). The CDR3 is made up of 12 amino acids. Germline V gene data show CDR1 as ENHRY and CDR2 as SYGVKD. V lost 6 bases and J 6 bases, leaving 10 bases between the germline ends. The CDR3 nucleotides read TGTGCCATCAGCCCTAGGGAGGATACGCAGTATTTT. The encoded protein is CAISPREDTQYF.

The genes are TRBV7-2 and TRBJ2-5, with D possibly matching TRBD2 (6 bases). There are 17 residues in the CDR3. V was cut by 10 bases and J by 2 bases, with 26 bases left in between. Per the germline V gene, CDR1 is SGHTA and CDR2 is FQGNSA. CDR3 loop: CAIKVRGTVGRQETQYF. CDR3 DNA sequence: TGTGCCATAAAGGTCCGGGGGACTGTGGGCCGGCAAGAGACCCAGTACTTC.

The sample holds a few counts of this clone. CDR3: CASSVQGNQPQHF. The CDR3 bases are TGTGCCAGCAGCGTACAGGGGAATCAGCCCCAGCATTTT. The chain has TRBV7-2 and TRBJ1-5; 7 nucleotides match TRBD1. V lost 5 bases and J lost 4; bases outside the gene matches: 2. This CDR3 region has 13 residues. Germline V CDR1 and CDR2: SGHTA, FQGNSA.

The rearrangement joins TRBV10-1 to TRBJ2-5; 7 bases agree with TRBD1. The V gene's germline CDR1 is WNHNN and CDR2 SYGVQD (reference sequence). Unmatched junction bases numbered 4, after V lost 10 bases and J lost 5 bases. CDR3 length: 11 amino acids. The CDR3 is CATGTEETQYF. The CDR3 DNA is TGCGCCACCGGGACAGAGGAGACCCAGTACTTC.

The chain carries TRBV11-2 and TRBJ1-1; no clear D gene. V was shortened by 1 base and J by 8 bases, with 8 bases between the two germline ends. The length of the CDR3 is 12 residues. CDR1 and CDR2 from the germline V gene are SGHAT and FQNNGV. CDR3 DNA: TGTGCCAGCAGCTTAGCCTACGGGGAAGCTTTCTTT. Residues: CASSLAYGEAFF.

The V call is TRBV19, the J call TRBJ2-1; a possible D gene is TRBD2 (6 bases). CDR1 and CDR2 from the germline V gene are LNHDA and SQIVND (reference sequence). Trimming cost V 3 bases and J 0 bases, with 9 bases left between them. The CDR3 spans 15 residues. CDR3 in amino acids: CASSIGSGSYNEQFF. The CDR3 DNA follows: TGTGCCAGTAGTATTGGTAGCGGCTCCTACAATGAGCAGTTCTTC.

V usage is TRBV30 and J usage is TRBJ1-1; D gene ambiguous. This CDR3 contains 13 residues. V gave up 2 bases and J gave up 1 base, with 8 bases separating them. Germline assignment: CDR1 GTSNPN and CDR2 SVGIG (reference sequence). CDR3 loop: CAWSSAGNTEAFF. The DNA of the CDR3 is TGTGCCTGGAGTTCGGCGGGGAACACTGAAGCTTTCTTT.

The chain recombines TRBV9 with TRBJ1-6; 7 nucleotides line up with TRBD1. With 2 bases clipped from V and 6 bases from J, the junction kept 5 bases outside the gene matches. The length of the CDR3 is 15 residues. Germline CDR1 and CDR2: SGDLS and YYNGEE. The CDR3 DNA reads TGTGCCAGCAGCGTCTCCGACAGGGCTAATTCACCCCTCCACTTT. This sequence encodes CASSVSDRANSPLHF. Looking up the rest from reference TRBV9 and TRBJ1-6 gives the full variable domain: DSGVTQTPKHLITATGQRVTLRCSPRSGDLSVYWYQQSLDQGLQFLIQYYNGEERAKGNILERFSAQQFPDLHSELNLSSLELGDSALYFCASSVSDRANSPLHFGNGTRLTVT.

This chain links TRBV10-3 with TRBJ2-1, with D maybe TRBD2 (6 bases). CDR1 is ENHRY and CDR2 is SYGVKD in the germline V gene. V was trimmed by 9 bases and J by 2 bases, leaving 8 bases between them. The CDR3 totals 12 residues. The CDR3 DNA reads as TGTGCCATACGGGGGACCTACAATGAGCAGTTCTTC. It codes for CAIRGTYNEQFF.